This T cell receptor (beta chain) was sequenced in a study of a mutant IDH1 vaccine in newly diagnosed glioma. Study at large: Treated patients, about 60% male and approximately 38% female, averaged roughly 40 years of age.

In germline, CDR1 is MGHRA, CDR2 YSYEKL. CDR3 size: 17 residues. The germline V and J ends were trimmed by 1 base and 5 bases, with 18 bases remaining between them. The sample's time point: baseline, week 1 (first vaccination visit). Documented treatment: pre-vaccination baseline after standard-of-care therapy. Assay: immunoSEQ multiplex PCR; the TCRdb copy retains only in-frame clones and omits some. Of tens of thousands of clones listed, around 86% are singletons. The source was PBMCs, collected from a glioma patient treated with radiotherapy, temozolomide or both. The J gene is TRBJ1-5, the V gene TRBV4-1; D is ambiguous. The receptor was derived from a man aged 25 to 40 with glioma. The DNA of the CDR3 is TGCGCCAGCAGCCAAGTTCGTGCCAGAACTATTCATCAGCCCCAGCATTTT. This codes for CASSQVRARTIHQPQHF.